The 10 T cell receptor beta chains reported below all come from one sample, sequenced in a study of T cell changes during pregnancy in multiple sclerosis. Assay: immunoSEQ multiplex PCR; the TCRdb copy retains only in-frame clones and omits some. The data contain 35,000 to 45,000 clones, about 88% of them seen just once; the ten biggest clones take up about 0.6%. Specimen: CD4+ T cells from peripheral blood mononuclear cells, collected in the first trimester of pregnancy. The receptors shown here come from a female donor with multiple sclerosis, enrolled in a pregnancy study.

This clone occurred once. CDR3 in DNA: TGTGCCAGCAGTCCGAGGACAGCACTAGCCAAAAACATTCAGTACTTC. It translates to CASSPRTALAKNIQYF. The genes are TRBV28 and TRBJ2-4, with D maybe TRBD1 (6 bases). The germline CDR1 and CDR2 sequences are MDHEN and SYDVKM. The CDR3 has 16 amino acids. The V end was cut by 5 bases, the J end by 0 bases, with 14 bases between. Together with reference TRBV28 and TRBJ2-4, the CDR3 gives the full variable domain: DVKVTQSSRYLVKRTGEKVFLECVQDMDHENMFWYRQDPGLGLRLIYFSYDVKMKEKGDIPEGYSVSREKKERFSLILESASTNQTSMYLCASSPRTALAKNIQYFGAGTRLSVL.

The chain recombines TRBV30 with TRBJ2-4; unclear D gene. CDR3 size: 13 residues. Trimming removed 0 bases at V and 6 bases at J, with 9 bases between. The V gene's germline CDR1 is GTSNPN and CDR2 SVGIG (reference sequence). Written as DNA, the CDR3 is TGTGCCTGGAGTGTAGGAGTCGGAAACATTCAGTACTTC. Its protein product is CAWSVGVGNIQYF.

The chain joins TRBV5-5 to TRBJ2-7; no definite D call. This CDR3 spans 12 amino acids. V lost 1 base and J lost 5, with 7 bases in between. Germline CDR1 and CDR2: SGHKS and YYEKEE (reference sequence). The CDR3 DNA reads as TGTGCCAGCAGCTTGTCCTTAGACGAGCAGTACTTC. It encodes CASSLSLDEQYF.

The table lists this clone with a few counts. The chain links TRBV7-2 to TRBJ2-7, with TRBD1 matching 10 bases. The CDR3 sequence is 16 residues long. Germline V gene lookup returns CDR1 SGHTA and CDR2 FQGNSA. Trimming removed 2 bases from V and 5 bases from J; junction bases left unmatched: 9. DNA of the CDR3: TGTGCCAGCAGCTTAAGGGGCGGGACAGGGGTGAACGAGCAGTACTTC. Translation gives CASSLRGGTGVNEQYF.

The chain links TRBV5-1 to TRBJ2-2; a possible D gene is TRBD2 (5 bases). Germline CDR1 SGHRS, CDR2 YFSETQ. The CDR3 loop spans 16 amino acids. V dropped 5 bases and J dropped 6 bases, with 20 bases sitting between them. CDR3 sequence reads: CASRPPGFLSSGELFF. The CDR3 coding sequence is TGCGCCAGCAGGCCGCCGGGATTCCTTTCGTCCGGGGAGCTGTTTTTT.

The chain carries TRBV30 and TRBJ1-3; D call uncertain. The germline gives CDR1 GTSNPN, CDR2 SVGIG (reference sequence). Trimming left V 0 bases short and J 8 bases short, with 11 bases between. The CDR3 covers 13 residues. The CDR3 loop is CAWSVGWRHTIYF. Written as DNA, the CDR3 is TGTGCCTGGAGTGTAGGTTGGCGGCACACCATATATTTT.

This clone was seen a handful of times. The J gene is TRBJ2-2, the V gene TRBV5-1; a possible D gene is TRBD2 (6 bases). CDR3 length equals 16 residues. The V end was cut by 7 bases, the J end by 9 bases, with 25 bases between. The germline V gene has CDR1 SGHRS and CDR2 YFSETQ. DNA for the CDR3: TGCGCCAGCGTCGCGGGGCTAGGGCTACAGGACCGGGAGCTGTTTTTT. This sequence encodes CASVAGLGLQDRELFF.

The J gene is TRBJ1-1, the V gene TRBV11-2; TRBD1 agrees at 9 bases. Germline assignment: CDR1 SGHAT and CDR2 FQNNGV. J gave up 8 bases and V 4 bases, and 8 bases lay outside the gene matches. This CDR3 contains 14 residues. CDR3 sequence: CASSSRTGGVEAFF. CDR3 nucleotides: TGTGCCAGCAGCTCCCGAACAGGGGGCGTAGAAGCTTTCTTT.

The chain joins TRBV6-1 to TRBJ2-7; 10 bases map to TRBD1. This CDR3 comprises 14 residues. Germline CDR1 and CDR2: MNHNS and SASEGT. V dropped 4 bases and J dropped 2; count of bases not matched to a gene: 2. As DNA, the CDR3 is TGTGCCAGCAGTGGGGGACAGGGGCCCTACGAGCAGTACTTC. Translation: CASSGGQGPYEQYF.

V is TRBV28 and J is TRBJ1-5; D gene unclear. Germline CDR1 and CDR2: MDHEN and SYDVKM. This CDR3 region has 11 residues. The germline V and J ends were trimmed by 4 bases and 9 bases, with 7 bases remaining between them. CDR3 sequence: CASSSSRPQHF. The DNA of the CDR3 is TGTGCCAGCAGTTCCAGTCGGCCCCAGCATTTT.